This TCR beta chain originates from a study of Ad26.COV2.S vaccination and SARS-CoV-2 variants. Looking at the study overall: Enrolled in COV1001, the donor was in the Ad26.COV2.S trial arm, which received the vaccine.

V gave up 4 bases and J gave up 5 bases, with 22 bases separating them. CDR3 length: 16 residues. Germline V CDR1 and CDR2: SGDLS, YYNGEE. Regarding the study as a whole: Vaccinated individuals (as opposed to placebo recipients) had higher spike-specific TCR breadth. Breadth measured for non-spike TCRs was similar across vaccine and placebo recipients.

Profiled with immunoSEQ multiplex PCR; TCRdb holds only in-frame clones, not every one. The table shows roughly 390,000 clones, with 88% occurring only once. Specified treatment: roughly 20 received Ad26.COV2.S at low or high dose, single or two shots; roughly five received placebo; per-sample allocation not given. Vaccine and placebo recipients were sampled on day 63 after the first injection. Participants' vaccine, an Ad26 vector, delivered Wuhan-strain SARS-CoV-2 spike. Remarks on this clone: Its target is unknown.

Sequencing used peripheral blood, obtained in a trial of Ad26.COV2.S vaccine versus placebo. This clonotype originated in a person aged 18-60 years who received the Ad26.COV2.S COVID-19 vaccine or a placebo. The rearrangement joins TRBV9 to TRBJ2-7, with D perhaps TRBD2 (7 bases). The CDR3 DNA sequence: TGTGCCAGCAGCCAACAACCCAACGGGGGGCCCAACGAGCAGTACTTC. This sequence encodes CASSQQPNGGPNEQYF.